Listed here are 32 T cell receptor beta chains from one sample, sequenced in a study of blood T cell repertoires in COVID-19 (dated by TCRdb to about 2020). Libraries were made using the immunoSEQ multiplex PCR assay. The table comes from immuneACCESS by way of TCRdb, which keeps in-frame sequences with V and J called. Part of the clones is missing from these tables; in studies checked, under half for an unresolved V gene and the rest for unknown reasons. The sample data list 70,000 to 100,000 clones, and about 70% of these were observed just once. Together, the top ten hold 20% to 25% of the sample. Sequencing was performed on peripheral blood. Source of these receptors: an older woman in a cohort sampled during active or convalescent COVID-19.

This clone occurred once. In DNA form, the CDR3 reads TGTGCCAGCAGCCAATCTGGACTCTTGAAAAACATTCAGTACTTC. This sequence encodes CASSQSGLLKNIQYF. The rearrangement joins TRBV3-1 (or the pseudogene TRBV3-2) to TRBJ2-4; TRBD2 might be the D (5 bases). Per the germline V gene, CDR1 is LGHDT and CDR2 is YNNKEL (reference sequence). The CDR3 length is 15 residues. V was shortened by 2 bases and J by 4 bases, with 12 bases between the two germline ends.

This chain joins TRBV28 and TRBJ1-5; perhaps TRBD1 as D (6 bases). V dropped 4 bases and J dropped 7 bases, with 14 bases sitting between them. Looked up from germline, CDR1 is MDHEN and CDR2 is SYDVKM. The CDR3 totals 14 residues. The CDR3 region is CASSSAPGGQPQHF. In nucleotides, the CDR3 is TGTGCCAGCAGTTCGGCGCCTGGGGGCCAGCCCCAGCATTTT.

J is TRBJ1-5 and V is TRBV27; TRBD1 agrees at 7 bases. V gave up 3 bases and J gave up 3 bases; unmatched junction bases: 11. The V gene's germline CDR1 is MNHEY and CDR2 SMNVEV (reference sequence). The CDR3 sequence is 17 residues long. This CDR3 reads CASSFIPPQGYNQPQHF. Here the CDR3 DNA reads TGTGCCAGCAGTTTCATTCCCCCACAGGGGTACAATCAGCCCCAGCATTTT.

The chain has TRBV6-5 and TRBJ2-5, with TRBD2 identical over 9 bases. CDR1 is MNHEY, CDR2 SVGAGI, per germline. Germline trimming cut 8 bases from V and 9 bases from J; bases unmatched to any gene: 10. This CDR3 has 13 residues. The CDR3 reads CASWGGGDRSQYF. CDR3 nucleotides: TGTGCCAGCTGGGGCGGGGGGGATAGGTCCCAGTACTTC.

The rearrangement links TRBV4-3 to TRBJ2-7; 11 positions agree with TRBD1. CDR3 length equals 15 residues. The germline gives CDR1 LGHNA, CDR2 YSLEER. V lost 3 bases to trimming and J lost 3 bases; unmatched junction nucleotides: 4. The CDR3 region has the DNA TGCGCCAGCAGCCACCGGGACAGGGGGAACTACGAGCAGTACTTC. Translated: CASSHRDRGNYEQYF.

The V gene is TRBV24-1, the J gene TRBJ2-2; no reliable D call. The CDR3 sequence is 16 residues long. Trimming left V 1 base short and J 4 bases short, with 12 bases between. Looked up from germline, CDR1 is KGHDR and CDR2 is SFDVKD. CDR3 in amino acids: CATSDLKQGVTGELFF. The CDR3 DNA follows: TGTGCCACCAGTGATTTAAAACAAGGAGTCACCGGGGAGCTGTTTTTT.

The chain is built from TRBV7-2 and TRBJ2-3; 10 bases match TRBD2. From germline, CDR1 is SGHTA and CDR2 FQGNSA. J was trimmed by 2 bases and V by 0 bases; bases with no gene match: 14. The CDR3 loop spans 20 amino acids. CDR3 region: CASSLALLAGAKGFTDTQYF. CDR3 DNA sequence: TGTGCCAGCAGCTTAGCGTTGCTAGCGGGGGCCAAGGGGTTCACAGATACGCAGTATTTT.

In DNA, the CDR3 is TGTGCCAGCAGCTCGACTAGCGGGGGCGGGGATACGCAGTATTTT. Translating it yields CASSSTSGGGDTQYF. The V call is TRBV7-9, the J call TRBJ2-3; 12 bases map to TRBD2. Per germline, CDR1 SEHNR and CDR2 FQNEAQ (reference sequence). The CDR3 extends over 15 amino acids. Trimming cost V 4 bases and J 6 bases; bases outside gene matches: 5.

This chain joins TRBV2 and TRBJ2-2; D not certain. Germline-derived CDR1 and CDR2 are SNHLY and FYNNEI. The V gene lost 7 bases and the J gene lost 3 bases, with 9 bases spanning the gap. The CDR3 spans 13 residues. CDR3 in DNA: TGTGCCAGCAAGCGAGAGCACACCGGGGAGCTGTTTTTT. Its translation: CASKREHTGELFF.

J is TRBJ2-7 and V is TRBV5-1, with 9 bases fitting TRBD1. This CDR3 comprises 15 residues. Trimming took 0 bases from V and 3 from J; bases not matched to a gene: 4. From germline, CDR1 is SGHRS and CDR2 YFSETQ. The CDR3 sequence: CASSLGGQGIYEQYF. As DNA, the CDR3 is TGCGCCAGCAGCTTGGGTGGACAGGGGATCTACGAGCAGTACTTC.

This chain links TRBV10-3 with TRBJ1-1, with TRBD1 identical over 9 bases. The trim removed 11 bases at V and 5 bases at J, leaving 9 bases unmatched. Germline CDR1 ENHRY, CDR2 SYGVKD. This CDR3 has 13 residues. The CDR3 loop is CAAIGTGNTEAFF. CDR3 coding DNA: TGTGCCGCGATAGGGACAGGGAATACTGAAGCTTTCTTT.

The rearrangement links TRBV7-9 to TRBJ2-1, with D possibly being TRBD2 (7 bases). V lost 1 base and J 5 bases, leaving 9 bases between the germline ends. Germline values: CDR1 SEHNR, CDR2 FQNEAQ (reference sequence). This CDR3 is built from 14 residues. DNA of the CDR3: TGTGCCAGCAGCTTAGTGGGGGGGCACAATGAGCAGTTCTTC. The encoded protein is CASSLVGGHNEQFF.

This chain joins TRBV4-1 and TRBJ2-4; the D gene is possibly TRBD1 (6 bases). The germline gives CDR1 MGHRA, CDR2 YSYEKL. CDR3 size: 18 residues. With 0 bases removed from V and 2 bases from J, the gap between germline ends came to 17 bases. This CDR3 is CASSQDQAGVGTKNIQYF. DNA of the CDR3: TGCGCCAGCAGCCAAGATCAGGCAGGGGTTGGCACCAAAAACATTCAGTACTTC.

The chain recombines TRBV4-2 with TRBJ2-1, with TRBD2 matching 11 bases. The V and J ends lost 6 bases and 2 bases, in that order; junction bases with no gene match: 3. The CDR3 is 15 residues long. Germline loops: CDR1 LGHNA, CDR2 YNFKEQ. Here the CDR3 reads CASSHSGGAYNEQFF. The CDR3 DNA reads TGTGCCAGCAGTCATAGCGGGGGGGCCTACAATGAGCAGTTCTTC.

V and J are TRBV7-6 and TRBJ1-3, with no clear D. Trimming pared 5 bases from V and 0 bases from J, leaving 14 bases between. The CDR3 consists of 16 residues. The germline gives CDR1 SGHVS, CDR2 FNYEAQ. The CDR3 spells CASSLPAARSGNTIYF. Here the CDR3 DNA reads TGTGCCAGCAGCCTCCCGGCGGCCCGCTCTGGAAACACCATATATTTT.

CDR3 coding DNA: TGTGCCAGCAGCTCGCTAGTAGCGGGGGGGAACAATGAGCAGTTCTTC. Protein sequence: CASSSLVAGGNNEQFF. The V gene is TRBV2, the J gene TRBJ2-1; 11 positions agree with TRBD2. Germline CDR1 reads SNHLY; CDR2 reads FYNNEI. This CDR3 comprises 16 residues. V was clipped by 6 bases and J by 5 bases; unmatched bases: 9.

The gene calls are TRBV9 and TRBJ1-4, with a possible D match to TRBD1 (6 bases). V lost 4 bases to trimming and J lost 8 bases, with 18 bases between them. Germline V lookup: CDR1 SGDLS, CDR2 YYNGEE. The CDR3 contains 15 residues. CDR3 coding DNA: TGTGCCAGCAGCTTTTCGACAGGAGCGGAGGAAAAACTGTTTTTT. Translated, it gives CASSFSTGAEEKLFF.

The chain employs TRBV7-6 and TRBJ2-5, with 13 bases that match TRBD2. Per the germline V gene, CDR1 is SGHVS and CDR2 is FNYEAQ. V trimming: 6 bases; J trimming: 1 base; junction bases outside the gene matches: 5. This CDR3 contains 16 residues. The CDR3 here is CASSDGLAGAQETQYF. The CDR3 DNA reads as TGTGCCAGCAGTGACGGACTAGCGGGGGCCCAAGAGACCCAGTACTTC. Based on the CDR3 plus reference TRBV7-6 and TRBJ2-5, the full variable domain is GAGVSQSPRYKVTKRGQDVALRCDPISGHVSLYWYRQALGQGPEFLTYFNYEAQQDKSGLPNDRFSAERPEGSISTLTIQRTEQRDSAMYRCASSDGLAGAQETQYFGPGTRLLVL.

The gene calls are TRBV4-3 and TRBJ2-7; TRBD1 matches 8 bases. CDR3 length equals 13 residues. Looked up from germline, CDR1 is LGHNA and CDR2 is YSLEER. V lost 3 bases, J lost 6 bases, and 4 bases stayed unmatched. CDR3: CASSQTGVGEQYF. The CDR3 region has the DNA TGCGCCAGCAGCCAGACAGGGGTGGGCGAGCAGTACTTC.

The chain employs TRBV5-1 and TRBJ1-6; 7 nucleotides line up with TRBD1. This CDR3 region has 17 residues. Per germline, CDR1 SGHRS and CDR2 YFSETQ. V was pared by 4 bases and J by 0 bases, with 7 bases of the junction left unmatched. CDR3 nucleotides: TGCGCCAGCAGCCCGAGACAGGGAAGCTCCTATAATTCACCCCTCCACTTT. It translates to CASSPRQGSSYNSPLHF.

DNA of the CDR3: TGTGCCAGCAGCCAGGGGACAGGCCCCTACGAGCAGTACTTC. Translated: CASSQGTGPYEQYF. The genes are TRBV11-2 and TRBJ2-7, with TRBD1 matching over 8 bases. The J segment lost 2 bases and the V segment lost 5 bases, leaving 5 bases of the junction unmatched. The CDR3 is 14 residues long. Germline V gene data show CDR1 as SGHAT and CDR2 as FQNNGV.

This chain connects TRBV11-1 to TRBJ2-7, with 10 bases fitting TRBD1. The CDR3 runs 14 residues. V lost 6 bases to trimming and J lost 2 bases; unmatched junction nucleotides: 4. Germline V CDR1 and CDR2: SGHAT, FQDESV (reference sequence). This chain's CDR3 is CASSWTGGTYEQYF. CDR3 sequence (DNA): TGTGCCAGCAGTTGGACAGGGGGAACCTACGAGCAGTACTTC.

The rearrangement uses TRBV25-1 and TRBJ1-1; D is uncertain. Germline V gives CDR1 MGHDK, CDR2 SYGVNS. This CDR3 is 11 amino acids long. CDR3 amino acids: CGDNVNTEAFF. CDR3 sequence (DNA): TGTGGCGATAACGTGAACACTGAAGCTTTCTTT.

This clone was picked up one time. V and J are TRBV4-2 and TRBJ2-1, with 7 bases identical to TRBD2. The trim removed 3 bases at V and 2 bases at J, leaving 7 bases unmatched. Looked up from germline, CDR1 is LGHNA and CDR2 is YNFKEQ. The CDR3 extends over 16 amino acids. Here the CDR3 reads CASSHYSRGAYNEQFF. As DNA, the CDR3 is TGTGCCAGCAGCCACTATAGCCGGGGGGCCTACAATGAGCAGTTCTTC.

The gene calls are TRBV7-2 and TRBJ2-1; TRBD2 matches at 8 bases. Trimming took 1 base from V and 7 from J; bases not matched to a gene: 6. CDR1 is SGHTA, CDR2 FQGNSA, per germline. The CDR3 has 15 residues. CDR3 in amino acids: CASSLEGGGINEQFF. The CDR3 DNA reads TGTGCCAGCAGCTTAGAAGGCGGGGGGATTAATGAGCAGTTCTTC.

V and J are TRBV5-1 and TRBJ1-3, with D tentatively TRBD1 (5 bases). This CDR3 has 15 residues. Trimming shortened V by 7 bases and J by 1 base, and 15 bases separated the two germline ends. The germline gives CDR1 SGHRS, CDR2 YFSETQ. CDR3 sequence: CASSFQGRSGNTIYF. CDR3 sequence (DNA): TGCGCCAGCTCCTTCCAGGGCAGGTCTGGAAACACCATATATTTT.

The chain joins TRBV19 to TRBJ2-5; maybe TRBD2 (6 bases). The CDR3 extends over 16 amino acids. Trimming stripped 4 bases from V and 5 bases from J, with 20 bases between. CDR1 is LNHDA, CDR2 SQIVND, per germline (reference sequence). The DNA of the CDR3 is TGTGCCAGTAGTAAGGGGACGGACTACATTACTGAGACCCAGTACTTC. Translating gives CASSKGTDYITETQYF.

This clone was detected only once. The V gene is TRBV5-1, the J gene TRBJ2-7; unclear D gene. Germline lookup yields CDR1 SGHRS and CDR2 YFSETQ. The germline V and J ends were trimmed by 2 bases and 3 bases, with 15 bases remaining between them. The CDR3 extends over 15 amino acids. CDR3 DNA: TGCGCCAGCAGCTTTAATGGCTACCCGGGCTACGAGCAGTACTTC. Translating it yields CASSFNGYPGYEQYF.

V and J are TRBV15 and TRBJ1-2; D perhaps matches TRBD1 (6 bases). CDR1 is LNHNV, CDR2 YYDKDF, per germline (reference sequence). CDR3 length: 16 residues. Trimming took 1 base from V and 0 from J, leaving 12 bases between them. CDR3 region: CATSRAGQSANYGYTF. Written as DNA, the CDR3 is TGTGCCACCAGCAGAGCCGGACAGAGCGCTAACTATGGCTACACCTTC.

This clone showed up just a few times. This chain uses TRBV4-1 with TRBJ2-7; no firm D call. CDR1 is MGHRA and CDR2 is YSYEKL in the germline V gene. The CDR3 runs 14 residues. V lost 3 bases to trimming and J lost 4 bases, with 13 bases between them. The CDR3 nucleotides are TGCGCCAGCAGCCACCCCGGGTCCAGTTACGAGCAGTACTTC. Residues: CASSHPGSSYEQYF.

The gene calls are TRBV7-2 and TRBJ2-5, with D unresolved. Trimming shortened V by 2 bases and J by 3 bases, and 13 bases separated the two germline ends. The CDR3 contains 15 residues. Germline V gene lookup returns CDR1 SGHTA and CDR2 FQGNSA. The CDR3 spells CASSLHGRLEETQYF. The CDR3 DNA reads TGTGCCAGCAGCTTACACGGTAGGCTAGAAGAGACCCAGTACTTC.

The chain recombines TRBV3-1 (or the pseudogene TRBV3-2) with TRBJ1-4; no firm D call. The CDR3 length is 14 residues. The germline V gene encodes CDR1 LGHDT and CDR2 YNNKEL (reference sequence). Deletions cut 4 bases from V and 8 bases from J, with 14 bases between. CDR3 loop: CASSPSGFSEKLFF. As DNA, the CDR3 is TGTGCCAGCAGCCCTTCCGGGTTTAGCGAAAAACTGTTTTTT.